This TCR beta chain was recovered during a study of blood T cells in healthy people across ages. With regard to this clonotype: Its antigen is not identified.

Alongside a J-beta primer mix, a sample-barcoded 5' primer served in a second PCR lasting about 7 to 12 cycles. A tag from a template-switch adaptor with 12 random nucleotides marked each cDNA molecule. Via MiXCR, TCRdb re-called the 5' RACE reads, giving one row per CDR3 protein. The sample gives 650,000 to 1,000,000 distinct CDR3 sequences, 35% to 40% of which show up once; 10% to 15% is in the top ten. V lost 6 bases and J lost 6, with 8 bases in between. The CDR3 is 11 amino acids. General study results and limits: Naive and antigen-experienced cells were not separated, limiting conclusive comparison. Diversity figures derived from one million T cells were judged to underestimate the true value.

Sample: blood. The source of this sequence is a man between 18 and 29 years old in good health. The chain has TRBV12-3 or TRBV12-4 and TRBJ1-1, with unresolved D. As DNA, the CDR3 is TGTGCCAGCAGCTTAAGTGCTGAAGCTTTCTTT. Translated, it gives CASSLSAEAFF.